This passage covers 8 T cell receptor beta chains from one sample sequenced in a study of Ad26.COV2.S vaccination and SARS-CoV-2 variants. TCRdb keeps only in-frame clones here, not all; method: immunoSEQ multiplex PCR. The table includes some 370,000 clones, 83% detected once. Treatment noted: around 19 received Ad26.COV2.S at low or high dose, single or two shots; roughly five received placebo; per-sample allocation not given. Each sample was drawn 63 days after the first injection (of vaccine or placebo). The specimen comprised peripheral blood, sampled in a trial of Ad26.COV2.S vaccine versus placebo. These TCRs come from a person aged 18 to 59 who received the Ad26.COV2.S COVID-19 vaccine or a placebo.

The chain has TRBV5-4 and TRBJ2-7, with TRBD2 as a possible D gene (5 bases). Trimming stripped 0 bases from V and 7 bases from J, with 14 bases between. Germline loops: CDR1 SGHNT, CDR2 YYREEE (reference sequence). The CDR3 runs 14 residues. The CDR3 DNA sequence: TGTGCCAGCAGCTTGGAATACGCGGGCAGAGAGCAGTACTTC. As protein: CASSLEYAGREQYF.

V usage is TRBV18 and J usage is TRBJ1-4; TRBD1 matches 8 bases. The ends lost 3 bases at V and 3 bases at J; junction bases unmatched: 6. The germline CDR1 and CDR2 sequences are KGHSH and LQKENI. The CDR3 totals 16 residues. CDR3 sequence: CASSPPRGLSNEKLFF. As DNA, the CDR3 is TGTGCCAGCTCACCCCCCAGGGGGCTATCTAATGAAAAACTGTTTTTT.

The J gene is TRBJ1-2, the V gene TRBV7-9; 7 bases agree with TRBD1. Germline-derived CDR1 and CDR2 are SEHNR and FQNEAQ (reference sequence). V lost 5 bases, J lost 3 bases, and 3 bases stayed unmatched. The CDR3 contains 13 residues. CDR3 bases: TGTGCCAGCAGCCCTGGGACAGACTATGGCTACACCTTC. Amino acids: CASSPGTDYGYTF. Based on the CDR3 plus reference TRBV7-9 and TRBJ1-2, the full variable domain is DTGVSQNPRHKITKRGQNVTFRCDPISEHNRLYWYRQTLGQGPEFLTYFQNEAQLEKSRLLSDRFSAERPKGSFSTLEIQRTEQGDSAMYLCASSPGTDYGYTFGSGTRLTVV.

This clone was seen just once. The chain recombines TRBV7-9 with TRBJ1-2; 11 bases map to TRBD1. Germline CDR1 is SEHNR and CDR2 is FQNEAQ (reference sequence). This CDR3 comprises 14 residues. Trimming took 7 bases from V and 8 from J; bases not matched to a gene: 9. Written as DNA, the CDR3 is TGTGCCAGCACCCGGACAGGGGGCGCGGGGGGCTACACCTTC. Its protein is CASTRTGGAGGYTF.

V usage is TRBV29-1 and J usage is TRBJ1-2; TRBD1 agrees at 8 bases. CDR1 and CDR2 (germline): SQVTM, ANQGSEA. The CDR3 loop spans 15 amino acids. With V trimmed by 4 bases and J by 1 base, 8 bases remained unmatched. CDR3 protein: CSVGRGDRFNYGYTF. CDR3 in DNA: TGCAGCGTTGGGAGAGGGGACAGGTTTAACTATGGCTACACCTTC.

The rearrangement links TRBV7-2 to TRBJ2-5; no firm D call. CDR3 length equals 14 residues. The germline gives CDR1 SGHTA, CDR2 FQGNSA. V was clipped by 2 bases and J by 5 bases, with 12 bases between them. The CDR3 reads CASSLSAAGETQYF. In DNA form, the CDR3 reads TGTGCCAGCAGCTTATCGGCAGCTGGGGAGACCCAGTACTTC.

The genes are TRBV11-2 and TRBJ2-7; D is possibly TRBD1 (9 bases). V gave up 1 base and J gave up 1 base, with 14 bases separating them. Germline V gene data show CDR1 as SGHAT and CDR2 as FQNNGV. The CDR3 runs 16 residues. The CDR3: CASSLVAGQGSYEQYF. The CDR3 coding sequence is TGTGCCAGCAGCTTAGTAGCGGGACAGGGATCCTACGAGCAGTACTTC.

The chain couples TRBV30 to TRBJ2-5; no definite D call. Trimming took off 4 bases at V and 2 bases at J, with 11 bases between the two ends. Germline CDR1 and CDR2: GTSNPN and SVGIG (reference sequence). The CDR3 consists of 13 residues. CDR3 sequence reads: CAWNDRLQETQYF. In DNA, the CDR3 is TGTGCCTGGAACGATAGGCTGCAAGAGACCCAGTACTTC.